Listed below are T cell receptor beta chains from one sample, sequenced in a study of PD-L1 blockade in urothelial cancer. Profiled with immunoSEQ multiplex PCR; TCRdb holds only in-frame clones, not every one. The data hold around 62,000 clones, with about nine tenths observed a single time. The sequencing used PBMCs, collected around atezolizumab (anti-PD-L1) treatment. The receptors were gathered from a man in his fifties or sixties with urothelial cancer. Both conserved end residues are part of each CDR3.

>TRBV2
CASSETLDLTSYEQYF
>TRBV10-2
CASSDPYSNQPQHF
>TRBV7-7
CASSLAGANNEQFF
>TRBV7-9
CASNRPRPGTSRPTQYF
>TRBV5-1
CASSQDFYEQFF
>TRBV30
CAWSLQVLADTQYF
>TRBV4-3
CASSQDNSNNEQFF
>TRBV5-1
CASSRNQGNEQFF
>TRBV30
CAWTPGRDYGYTF
>TRBV5-6
CASSLAGKSETQYF
>TRBV5-1
CASSLDRGQYF
>TRBV6-5
CASSYSPRGGGNEQFF
>TRBV7-9
CASSTSTGINYGYTF
>TRBV7-9
CASSLGGVNTEAFF
>TRBV5-1
CASSRTSGVNNEQFF
>TRBV9
CASSIGDRGAYEQYF
>TRBV5-1
CASRVGLAEIYEQYF
>TRBV7-2
CASAYGGSSDTQYF
>TRBV25-1
CASSEETQYF
>TRBV4-1
CASSQDLQGADTQYF
>TRBV6-6
CASSYPTGGITYEQYF
>TRBV4-2
CASSQSRDSGYNEQFF
>TRBV5-6
CASSLKGQGVLETQYF
>TRBV19
CASRRGGRTDTQYF
>TRBV6-5
CASSPVGAQGQPQHF
>TRBV14
CASSQDFSYNEKLFF
>TRBV4-2
CASSRISTSELHYEQYF
>TRBV4-3
CASSQDQGFEQYF
>TRBV19
CASSIGQANEQYF
>TRBV4-1
CASSRRDREEQFF
>TRBV10-3
CAISADSRLNYGYTF
>TRBV5-4
CASSLTLDSYEQYF
>TRBV7-2
CASSLTSGRALTGELFF
>TRBV6-5
CASSRDSEQYF
>TRBV6-6
CASSYARGTGELFF
>TRBV7-8
CASSLDRNTGELFF
>TRBV5-4
CASSSGLPPNEQFF
>TRBV5-3
CARRGRVGEQYF
>TRBV18
CASQTSGRTTQYF
>TRBV10-3
CATRPFLAGPTTGELFF
>TRBV9
CASSASPRHYNEQFF
>TRBV19
CASSVSGTGYEQYF
>TRBV18
CASSPQSPGGGEQYF